This T cell receptor beta chain is drawn from a study of cytomegalovirus exposure and HLA in healthy donors. Turning to the study itself: The approximately 120 validation repertoires, a later analysis reported, used the same platform as the approximately 650 first-cohort repertoires.

Points from the study as a whole: It was found in a later analysis that first-cohort TCR clusters tended to co-occur in the 100 to 150 validation repertoires. The authors confirmed in vitro that a few CMV-associated chains were specific for CMV antigens.

Germline assignment: CDR1 SGHNT and CDR2 YENEEA. Trimming removed 9 bases from V and 0 bases from J; junction bases left unmatched: 2. The CDR3 runs 14 residues. In the case of this clone: Its antigen is still unknown.

Profiled with immunoSEQ multiplex PCR; TCRdb holds only in-frame clones, not every one. The sample consists of some 68,000 clones, roughly 96% of them appearing once. This rearrangement joins TRBV11-3 to TRBJ1-1; 12 bases align to TRBD1. The sequence was obtained from a man aged 18 to 29 in good health and CMV-seronegative. The sequencing sample was made of PBMCs. CDR3 residues: CASRDRGLNTEAFF. The CDR3 DNA reads TGTGCCAGTAGGGACAGGGGGCTGAACACTGAAGCTTTCTTT.